These 13 T cell receptor beta chains were all obtained from the same sample, sequenced in a study of blood T cell repertoires in COVID-19. Repertoires were generated with immunoSEQ multiplex PCR, while TCRdb's copy carries only in-frame clones and drops some. The data contain 250,000 or so clones, roughly nine tenths of them seen just once; the ten biggest clones take up roughly 1.2%. The sequencing sample was made of PBMCs or T cells enriched from blood (not recorded which). The receptors shown here come from a human donor in a cohort exposed to, infected with or recovered from COVID-19 (not recorded which). The donor label of this sample is uncertain.

The rearrangement links TRBV4-1 to TRBJ1-1; 7 nucleotides line up with TRBD1. CDR3 length equals 18 residues. The V segment lost 4 bases and the J segment 0 bases; nucleotides outside the gene matches: 14. Germline-derived CDR1 and CDR2 are MGHRA and YSYEKL. The CDR3 coding sequence is TGCGCCAGCAGCCGAAGCCAAGGGGGCGAGGGTTTGAACACTGAAGCTTTCTTT. It yields the protein CASSRSQGGEGLNTEAFF.

The V and J genes are TRBV5-1 and TRBJ2-2; D is ambiguous. CDR1 is SGHRS, CDR2 YFSETQ, per germline. The ends were cut back, 0 bases at V and 2 bases at J, with 8 bases in the middle. The CDR3 contains 15 residues. CDR3 residues: CASSLVGVNTGELFF. The CDR3 DNA sequence: TGCGCCAGCAGCTTGGTCGGAGTTAACACCGGGGAGCTGTTTTTT.

The chain carries TRBV7-6 and TRBJ1-5, with TRBD1 matching 7 bases. The germline gives CDR1 SGHVS, CDR2 FNYEAQ. The CDR3 has 13 amino acids. Trimming at V came to 4 bases and at J to 9 bases, leaving 6 bases not matched to a gene. In DNA, the CDR3 is TGTGCCAGCAGCTCCACAGGGGTTGCGCCCCAGCATTTT. Translation gives CASSSTGVAPQHF.

The V and J genes are TRBV6-7 and TRBJ2-7; 10 bases match TRBD1. TRBV6-7 is an ORF, and what it does is uncertain. V shed 5 bases and J 0 bases; nucleotides not matched to a gene: 10. The CDR3 is made up of 17 amino acids. The CDR3 region has the DNA TGTGCCAGCAGTATCCGGGACAGGGGATCGACCTCCTACGAGCAGTACTTC. This translates into CASSIRDRGSTSYEQYF.

The chain combines TRBV5-4 with TRBJ1-2; D possibly corresponds to TRBD1 (5 bases). In germline, CDR1 is SGHNT, CDR2 YYREEE (reference sequence). The CDR3 is 14 residues long. V lost 3 bases and J lost 4, with 13 bases in between. The CDR3 nucleotides are TGTGCCAGCAGCTCGGCCGACAGACCCTATGGCTACACCTTC. Its translation: CASSSADRPYGYTF.

This clone has a single count. The chain joins TRBV30 to TRBJ1-2, with D possibly being TRBD1 (6 bases). The CDR3 totals 12 residues. Trimming pared 5 bases from V and 9 bases from J, leaving 16 bases between. Germline V CDR1 and CDR2: GTSNPN, SVGIG (reference sequence). Here the CDR3 DNA reads TGTGCCTGGGACAGGCTTTCCATCCGCTACACCTTC. Encoded protein: CAWDRLSIRYTF.

In DNA, the CDR3 is TGTGCCAGTCAAGTCTCGGATTCACCCCTCCACTTT. This sequence encodes CASQVSDSPLHF. The gene calls are TRBV19 and TRBJ1-6, with D unresolved. CDR3 length equals 12 residues. The V end lost 8 bases, the J end lost 8 bases, and 10 bases lay between the germline ends. From germline, CDR1 is LNHDA and CDR2 SQIVND (reference sequence). Combining the CDR3 with reference TRBV19 and TRBJ1-6 gives the whole variable domain DGGITQSPKYLFRKEGQNVTLSCEQNLNHDAMYWYRQDPGQGLRLIYYSQIVNDFQKGDIAEGYSVSREKKESFPLTVTSAQKNPTAFYLCASQVSDSPLHFGNGTRLTVT.

The chain is built from TRBV4-3 and TRBJ2-1; TRBD2 might be the D (5 bases). Per the germline V gene, CDR1 is LGHNA and CDR2 is YSLEER. V dropped 1 base and J dropped 8 bases, with 9 bases sitting between them. The CDR3 consists of 13 residues. The DNA for the CDR3 is TGCGCCAGCAGCCAAGCGCGGGTCGATGAGCAGTTCTTC. Translated: CASSQARVDEQFF.

The rearrangement uses TRBV7-2 and TRBJ1-1, with D maybe TRBD1 (6 bases). In germline, CDR1 is SGHTA, CDR2 FQGNSA. Between the trimmed V and J ends, which lost 1 base and 2 bases, there was a span of 14 bases. The CDR3 loop spans 16 amino acids. The CDR3 here is CASSLGAGARNTEAFF. The CDR3 DNA reads as TGTGCCAGCAGCTTAGGGGCAGGGGCGCGAAACACTGAAGCTTTCTTT.

The rearrangement joins TRBV4-1 to TRBJ1-1, with 7 bases aligning to TRBD1. CDR1 and CDR2 (germline): MGHRA, YSYEKL. V trimming: 1 base; J trimming: 0 bases; junction bases outside the gene matches: 5. CDR3 length: 16 amino acids. The CDR3 loop reads CASSQGRDRVNTEAFF. DNA for the CDR3: TGCGCCAGCAGCCAAGGTCGAGACAGGGTGAACACTGAAGCTTTCTTT.

The CDR3 loop is CASSPKTSGGPGGNEQFF. The DNA of the CDR3 is TGTGCCAGCTCACCAAAAACTAGCGGGGGGCCCGGAGGGAATGAGCAGTTCTTC. This chain uses TRBV18 with TRBJ2-1; 12 bases are a match to TRBD2. Germline values: CDR1 KGHSH, CDR2 LQKENI. There are 18 residues in the CDR3. V lost 2 bases and J lost 7; bases outside the gene matches: 12.

This clone has just one count. V usage is TRBV19 and J usage is TRBJ1-2, with D possibly matching TRBD1 (5 bases). V lost 3 bases, J lost 3 bases, and 11 bases lay in between. The germline V gene has CDR1 LNHDA and CDR2 SQIVND (reference sequence). CDR3 length: 14 residues. For the CDR3, the DNA is TGTGCCAGTAGTATCGGGGCGGGGGACTATGGCTACACCTTC. Residues: CASSIGAGDYGYTF.

The gene calls are TRBV7-2 and TRBJ2-7; perhaps TRBD2 as D (6 bases). The germline V and J ends were trimmed by 5 bases and 1 base, with 18 bases remaining between them. Germline CDR1 SGHTA, CDR2 FQGNSA. The CDR3 sequence is 16 residues long. CDR3 sequence reads: CASSLRAGKSSYEQYF. DNA of the CDR3: TGTGCCAGCAGCCTTCGGGCGGGAAAGTCATCCTACGAGCAGTACTTC.